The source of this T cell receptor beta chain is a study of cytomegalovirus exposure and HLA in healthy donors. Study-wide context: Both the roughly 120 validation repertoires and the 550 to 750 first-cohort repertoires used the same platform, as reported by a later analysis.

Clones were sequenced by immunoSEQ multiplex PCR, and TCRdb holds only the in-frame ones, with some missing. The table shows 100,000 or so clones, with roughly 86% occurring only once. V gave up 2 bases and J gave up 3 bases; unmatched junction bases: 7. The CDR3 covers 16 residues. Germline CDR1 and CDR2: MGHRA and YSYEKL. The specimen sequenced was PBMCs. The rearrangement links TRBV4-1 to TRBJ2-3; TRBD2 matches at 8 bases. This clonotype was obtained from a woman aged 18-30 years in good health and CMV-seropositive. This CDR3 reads CASSQYSGGRTDTQYF. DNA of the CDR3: TGCGCCAGCAGCCAATACTCGGGAGGGCGGACAGATACGCAGTATTTT.